This T cell receptor (beta chain) stems from a study of long-term antiretroviral therapy in people with HIV. Study context: Collection of the earliest samples took place about a decade ahead of the 2015 immediate-ART recommendation.

Run at survey level, the immunoSEQ assay was version v3.0. The protocol was immunoSEQ multiplex PCR, while the TCRdb copy is restricted to in-frame clones and leaves out a portion. This table holds under 30,000 clones, approximately 77% found once. This clone was observed once. Looked up from germline, CDR1 is MGHRA and CDR2 is YSYEKL. Losses at the gene ends were 1 base for V and 4 bases for J; bases not matched to a gene: 3. The CDR3 length is 16 residues. The receptor comes from a man aged 25-45 years with HIV. The specimen was unsorted PBMCs, collected 4.4 years after starting antiretroviral therapy. The chain links TRBV4-1 to TRBJ2-2; 10 bases match TRBD2. The CDR3 DNA follows: TGCGCCAGCAGCCAAGTCAGACTAGCGGGCACCGGGGAGCTGTTTTTT. Its protein product is CASSQVRLAGTGELFF.